These T cell receptor beta chains were read from a single sample in a study of blood T cell repertoires in COVID-19. Data came from immunoSEQ multiplex PCR; TCRdb stores just in-frame clones and leaves some out. The sample lists roughly 100,000 clones, 84% occurring once. Sequenced: peripheral blood. These receptors all stem from a man in his 60s with acute or convalescent COVID-19. The CDR3 runs from the conserved cysteine through the conserved F or W. A D gene is named only where the DNA matches it firmly. Rows may omit the clone size; those that give it use once, few, many or a size class.

>TRBJ2-2|TRBV7-9|once|NA
CASSKRTANTGELFF
TGTGCCAGCAGCAAACGGACTGCGAACACCGGGGAGCTGTTTTTT
>TRBJ1-4|TRBV18|NA|TRBD1
CASSDRDRGDEKLFF
TGTGCCAGCTCGGACCGGGACAGGGGTGATGAAAAACTGTTTTTT
>TRBJ2-3|TRBV6-5|NA|TRBD2
CASRRLAGPTDTQYF
TGTGCCAGCAGACGACTAGCGGGACCCACAGATACGCAGTATTTT
>TRBJ2-1|TRBV20-1|NA|TRBD2
CSASPIPKGLVSYNEQFF
TGCAGTGCTAGTCCAATCCCCAAGGGACTAGTGTCCTACAATGAGCAGTTCTTC
>TRBJ2-2|TRBV27|NA|NA
CASSLKGTGELFF
TGTGCCAGCAGTTTGAAGGGGACCGGGGAGCTGTTTTTT
>TRBJ2-1|TRBV5-1|NA|NA
CASSLYSNEQFF
TGCGCCAGCAGCTTGTACTCCAATGAGCAGTTCTTC
>TRBJ1-2|TRBV28|NA|TRBD1
CASRSGTVYGYTF
TGTGCCAGCAGATCCGGGACAGTCTATGGCTACACCTTC
>TRBJ1-6|TRBV5-1|NA|TRBD1
CASSRGQGHNSPLHF
TGCGCCAGCAGCCGGGGACAGGGACATAATTCACCCCTCCACTTT
>TRBJ2-5|TRBV5-1|once|TRBD2
CASSPAGGRETQYF
TGCGCCAGCAGCCCAGCGGGAGGGCGAGAGACCCAGTACTTC
>TRBJ2-2|TRBV7-9|NA|NA
CASRGASGSNTGELFF
TGTGCCAGCAGAGGAGCCTCAGGGTCCAACACCGGGGAGCTGTTTTTT
>TRBJ2-3|TRBV19|NA|NA
CASEVSRSSTDTQYF
TGTGCCAGTGAGGTCAGTCGATCTAGCACAGATACGCAGTATTTT
>TRBJ2-1|TRBV29-1|few|NA
CSAGQGYNEQFF
TGCAGCGCTGGTCAGGGCTACAATGAGCAGTTCTTC
>TRBJ2-1|TRBV28|NA|TRBD2
CASRLIAGGPYNEQFF
TGTGCCAGCAGATTGATAGCGGGAGGGCCCTACAATGAGCAGTTCTTC
>TRBJ2-5|TRBV5-4|NA|TRBD2
CASSTLAGGTGETQYF
TGTGCCAGCAGCACTTTAGCGGGAGGGACGGGGGAGACCCAGTACTTC
>TRBJ2-3|TRBV11-2|NA|TRBD2
CASSPSRTSNGGTQYF
TGTGCCAGCAGCCCAAGTCGGACTAGTAACGGAGGGACGCAGTATTTT
>TRBJ1-1|TRBV28|NA|NA
CASNPSGISEAFF
TGTGCCAGCAACCCCTCAGGGATCTCTGAAGCTTTCTTT
>TRBJ2-6|TRBV24-1|NA|NA
CATSVSGANVLTF
TGTGCCACCTCGGTCTCTGGGGCCAACGTCCTGACTTTC
>TRBJ1-1|TRBV11-2|NA|NA
CASSAYRAVDTEAFF
TGTGCCAGCAGCGCGTACAGGGCGGTAGACACTGAAGCTTTCTTT
>TRBJ1-1|TRBV11-2|NA|TRBD1
CASTDGTANTEAFF
TGTGCCAGCACCGACGGGACAGCGAACACTGAAGCTTTCTTT
>TRBJ2-2|TRBV6-6|NA|TRBD2
CASSFGRSNTGELFF
TGTGCCAGCAGTTTCGGGAGGTCGAACACCGGGGAGCTGTTTTTT